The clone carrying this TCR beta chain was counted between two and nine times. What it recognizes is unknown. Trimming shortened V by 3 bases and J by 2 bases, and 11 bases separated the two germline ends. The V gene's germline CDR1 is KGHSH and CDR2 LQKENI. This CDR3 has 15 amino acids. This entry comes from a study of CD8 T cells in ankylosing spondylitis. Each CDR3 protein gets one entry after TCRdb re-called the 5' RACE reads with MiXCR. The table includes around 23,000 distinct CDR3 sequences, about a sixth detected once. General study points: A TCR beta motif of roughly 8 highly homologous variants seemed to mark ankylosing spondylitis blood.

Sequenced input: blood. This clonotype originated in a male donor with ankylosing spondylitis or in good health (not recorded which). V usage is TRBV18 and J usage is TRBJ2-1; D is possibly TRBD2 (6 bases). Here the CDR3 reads CASSPRGRTYNEQFF. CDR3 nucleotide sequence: TGTGCCAGCTCACCCCGGGGGAGGACCTACAATGAGCAGTTCTTC.